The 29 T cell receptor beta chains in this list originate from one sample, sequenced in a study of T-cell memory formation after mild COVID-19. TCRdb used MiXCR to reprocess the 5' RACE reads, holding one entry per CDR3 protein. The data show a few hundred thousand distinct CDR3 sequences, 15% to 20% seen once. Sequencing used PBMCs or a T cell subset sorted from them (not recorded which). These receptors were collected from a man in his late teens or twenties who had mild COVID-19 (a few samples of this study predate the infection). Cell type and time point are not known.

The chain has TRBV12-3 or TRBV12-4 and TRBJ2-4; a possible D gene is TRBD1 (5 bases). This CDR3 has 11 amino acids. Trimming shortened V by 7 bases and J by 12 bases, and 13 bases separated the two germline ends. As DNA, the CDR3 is TGTGCCAGCAAACACAGGCAGACTCAGTACTTC. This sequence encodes CASKHRQTQYF.

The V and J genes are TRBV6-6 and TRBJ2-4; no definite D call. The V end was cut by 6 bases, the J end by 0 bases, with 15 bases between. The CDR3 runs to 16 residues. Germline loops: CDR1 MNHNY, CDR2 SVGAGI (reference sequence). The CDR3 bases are TGTGCCAGCAGCTTACGGAGCACTCTAGCCAAAAACATTCAGTACTTC. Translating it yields CASSLRSTLAKNIQYF.

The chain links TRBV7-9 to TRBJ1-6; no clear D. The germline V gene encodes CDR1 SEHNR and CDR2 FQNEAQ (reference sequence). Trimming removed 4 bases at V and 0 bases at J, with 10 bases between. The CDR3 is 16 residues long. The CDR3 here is CASSSLASSYNSPLHF. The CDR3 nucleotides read TGTGCCAGCAGCTCCCTTGCAAGCTCCTATAATTCACCCCTCCACTTT.

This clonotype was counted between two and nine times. The CDR3 nucleotides are TGTGCCAGCAGTGAAGCTAAGGGTTGGGGGACTGAAGCTTTCTTT. This gives the protein CASSEAKGWGTEAFF. The genes are TRBV6-1 and TRBJ1-1; tentative D call: TRBD1 (5 bases). Germline V CDR1 and CDR2: MNHNS, SASEGT. The V end was cut by 0 bases, the J end by 5 bases, with 13 bases between. This CDR3 is 15 amino acids long.

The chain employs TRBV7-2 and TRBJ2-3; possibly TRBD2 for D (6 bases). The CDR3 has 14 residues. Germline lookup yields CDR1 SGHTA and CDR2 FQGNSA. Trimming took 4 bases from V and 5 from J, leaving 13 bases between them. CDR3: CASSSLTRGDTQYF. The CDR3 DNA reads TGTGCCAGCAGCTCGTTGACTAGAGGAGATACGCAGTATTTT.

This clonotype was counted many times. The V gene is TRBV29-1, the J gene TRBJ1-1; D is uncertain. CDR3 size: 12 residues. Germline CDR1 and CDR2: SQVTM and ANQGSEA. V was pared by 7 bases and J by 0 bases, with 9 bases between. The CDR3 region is CSGGLMNTEAFF. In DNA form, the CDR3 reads TGCAGCGGAGGGCTGATGAACACTGAAGCTTTCTTT. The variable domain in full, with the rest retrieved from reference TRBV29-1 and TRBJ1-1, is SAVISQKPSRDICQRGTSLTIQCQVDSQVTMMFWYRQQPGQSLTLIATANQGSEATYESGFVIDKFPISRPNLTFSTLTVSNMSPEDSSIYLCSGGLMNTEAFFGQGTRLTVV.

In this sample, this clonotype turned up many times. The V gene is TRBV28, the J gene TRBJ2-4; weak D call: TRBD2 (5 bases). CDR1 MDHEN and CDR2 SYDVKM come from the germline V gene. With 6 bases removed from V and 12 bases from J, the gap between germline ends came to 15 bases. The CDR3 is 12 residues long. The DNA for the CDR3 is TGTGCCAGCAGCCCCCGGGGAGAGAATCAGTACTTC. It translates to CASSPRGENQYF.

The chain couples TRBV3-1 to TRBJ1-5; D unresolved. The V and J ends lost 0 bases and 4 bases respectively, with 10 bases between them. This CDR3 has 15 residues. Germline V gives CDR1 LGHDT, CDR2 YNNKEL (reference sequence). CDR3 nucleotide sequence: TGTGCCAGCAGCCAAGATATGACACGGAATCAGCCCCAGCATTTT. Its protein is CASSQDMTRNQPQHF.

This CDR3 is CATLDIYEQYF. CDR3 bases: TGTGCCACCCTGGACATCTACGAGCAGTACTTC. V usage is TRBV10-3 and J usage is TRBJ2-7, with D possibly TRBD1 on 5 matching bases. The CDR3 length is 11 residues. Germline V CDR1 and CDR2: ENHRY, SYGVKD. V was pared by 10 bases and J by 3 bases, with 10 bases between.

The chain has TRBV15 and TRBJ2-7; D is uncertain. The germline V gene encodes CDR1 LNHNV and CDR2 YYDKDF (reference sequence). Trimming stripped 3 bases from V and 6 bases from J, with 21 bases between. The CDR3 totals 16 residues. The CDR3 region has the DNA TGTGCCACCAGCAGGGGTCTAGTGGGGATTCAGAGCGAGCAGTACGTC. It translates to CATSRGLVGIQSEQYV.

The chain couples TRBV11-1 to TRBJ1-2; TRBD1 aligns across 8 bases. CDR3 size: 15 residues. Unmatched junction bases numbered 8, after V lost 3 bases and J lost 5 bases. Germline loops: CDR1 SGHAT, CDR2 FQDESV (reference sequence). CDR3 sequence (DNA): TGTGCCAGCAGCTTCACCGAGGGACAGGAGTATGGCTACACCTTC. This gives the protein CASSFTEGQEYGYTF.

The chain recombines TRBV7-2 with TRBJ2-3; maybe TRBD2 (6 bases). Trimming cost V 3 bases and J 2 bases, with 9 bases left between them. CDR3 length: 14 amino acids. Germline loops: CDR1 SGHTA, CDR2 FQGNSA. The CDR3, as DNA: TGTGCCAGCAGCTTGGGCGGGACCACAGATACGCAGTATTTT. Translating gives CASSLGGTTDTQYF. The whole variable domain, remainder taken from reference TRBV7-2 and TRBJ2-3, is GAGVSQSPSNKVTEKGKDVELRCDPISGHTALYWYRQSLGQGLEFLIYFQGNSAPDKSGLPSDRFSAERTGGSVSTLTIQRTQQEDSAVYLCASSLGGTTDTQYFGPGTRLTVL.

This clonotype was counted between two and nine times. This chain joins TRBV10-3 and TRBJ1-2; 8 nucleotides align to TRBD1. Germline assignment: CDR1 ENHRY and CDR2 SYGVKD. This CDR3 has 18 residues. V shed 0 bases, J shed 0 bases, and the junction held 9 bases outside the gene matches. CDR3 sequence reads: CAISESTGQGRANYGYTF. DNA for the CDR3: TGTGCCATCAGTGAGTCCACTGGACAGGGAAGGGCTAACTATGGCTACACCTTC.

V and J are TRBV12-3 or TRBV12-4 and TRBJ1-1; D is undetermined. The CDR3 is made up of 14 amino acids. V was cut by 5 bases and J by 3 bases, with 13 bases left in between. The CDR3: CASSLTSWDTEAFF. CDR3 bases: TGTGCCAGCAGTCTAACGTCTTGGGACACTGAAGCTTTCTTT.

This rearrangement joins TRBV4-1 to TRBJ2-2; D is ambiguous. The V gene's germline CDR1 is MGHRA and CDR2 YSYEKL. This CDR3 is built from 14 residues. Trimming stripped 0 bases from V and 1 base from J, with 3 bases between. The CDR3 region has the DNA TGCGCCAGCAGCCAAGAACAGAACACCGGGGAGCTGTTTTTT. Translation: CASSQEQNTGELFF.

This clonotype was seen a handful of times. CDR3 nucleotides: TGCGCCAGCGTCGGTAGCGGGGGGAGAAGCTCCTACGAGCAGTACTTC. It codes for CASVGSGGRSSYEQYF. The rearrangement joins TRBV5-1 to TRBJ2-7, with 10 bases identical to TRBD2. The germline CDR1 and CDR2 sequences are SGHRS and YFSETQ. The CDR3 is made up of 16 amino acids. Trimming removed 7 bases from V and 0 bases from J; junction bases left unmatched: 10.

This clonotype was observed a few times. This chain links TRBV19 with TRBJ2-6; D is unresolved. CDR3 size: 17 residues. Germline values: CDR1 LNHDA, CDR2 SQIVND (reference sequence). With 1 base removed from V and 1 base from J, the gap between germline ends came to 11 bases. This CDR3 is CASSIASGSSGANVLTF. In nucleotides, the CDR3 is TGTGCCAGTAGTATAGCCAGTGGCTCATCTGGGGCCAACGTCCTGACTTTC.

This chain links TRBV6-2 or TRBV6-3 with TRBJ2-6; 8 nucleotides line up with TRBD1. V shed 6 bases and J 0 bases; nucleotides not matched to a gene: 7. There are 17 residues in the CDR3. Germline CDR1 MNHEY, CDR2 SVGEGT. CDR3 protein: CASRRTGSASGANVLTF. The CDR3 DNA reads TGTGCCAGCAGAAGGACAGGGTCGGCCTCTGGGGCCAACGTCCTGACTTTC.

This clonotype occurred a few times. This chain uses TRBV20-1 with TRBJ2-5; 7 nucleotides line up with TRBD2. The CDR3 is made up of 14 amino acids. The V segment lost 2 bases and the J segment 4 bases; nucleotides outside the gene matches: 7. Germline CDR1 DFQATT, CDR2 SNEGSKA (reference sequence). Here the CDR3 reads CSARKAGGVETQYF. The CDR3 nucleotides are TGCAGTGCTAGAAAGGCTGGGGGGGTAGAGACCCAGTACTTC.

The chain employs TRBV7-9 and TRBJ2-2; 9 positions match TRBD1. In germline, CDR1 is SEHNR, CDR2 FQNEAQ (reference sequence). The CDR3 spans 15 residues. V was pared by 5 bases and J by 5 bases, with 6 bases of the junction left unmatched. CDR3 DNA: TGTGCCAGCAGCAGACGGGGACAGGGTACCGGGGAGCTGTTTTTT. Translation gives CASSRRGQGTGELFF.

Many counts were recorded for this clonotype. CDR3 bases: TGTGCCAGCACCTCGGATCCGGGGATCGGGGAGCTGTTTTTT. Translated, it gives CASTSDPGIGELFF. The V call is TRBV12-3 or TRBV12-4, the J call TRBJ2-2; weak D call: TRBD2 (5 bases). This CDR3 spans 14 amino acids. V was trimmed by 7 bases and J by 7 bases, leaving 16 bases between them.

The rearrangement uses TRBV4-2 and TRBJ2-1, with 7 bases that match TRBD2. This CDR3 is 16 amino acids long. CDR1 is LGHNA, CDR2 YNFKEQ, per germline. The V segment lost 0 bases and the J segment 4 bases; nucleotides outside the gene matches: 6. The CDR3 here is CASSQDDGGTYNEQFF. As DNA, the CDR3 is TGTGCCAGCAGCCAAGATGACGGGGGGACGTACAATGAGCAGTTCTTC.

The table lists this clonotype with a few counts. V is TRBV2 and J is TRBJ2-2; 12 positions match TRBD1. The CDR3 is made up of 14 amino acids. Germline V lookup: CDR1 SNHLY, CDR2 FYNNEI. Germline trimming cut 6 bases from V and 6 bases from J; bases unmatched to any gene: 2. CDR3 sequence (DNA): TGTGCCAGCAGGAGGGACAGGGGGCCCGGGGAGCTGTTTTTT. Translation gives CASRRDRGPGELFF.

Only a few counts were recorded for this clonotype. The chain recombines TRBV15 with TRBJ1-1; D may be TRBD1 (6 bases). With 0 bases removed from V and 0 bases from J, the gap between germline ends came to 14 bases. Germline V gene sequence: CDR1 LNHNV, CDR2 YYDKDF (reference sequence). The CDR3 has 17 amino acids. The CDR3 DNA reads TGTGCCACCAGCAGAGATGGTCCGACAGGCATGAACACTGAAGCTTTCTTT. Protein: CATSRDGPTGMNTEAFF.

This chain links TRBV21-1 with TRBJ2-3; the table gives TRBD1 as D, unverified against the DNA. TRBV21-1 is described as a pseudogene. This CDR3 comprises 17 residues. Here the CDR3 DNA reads TGTGCCAGCAGCAAAGCGCAGGGGCGGGGGAGCACAGATACGCAGTATTTT. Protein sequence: CASSKAQGRGSTDTQYF.

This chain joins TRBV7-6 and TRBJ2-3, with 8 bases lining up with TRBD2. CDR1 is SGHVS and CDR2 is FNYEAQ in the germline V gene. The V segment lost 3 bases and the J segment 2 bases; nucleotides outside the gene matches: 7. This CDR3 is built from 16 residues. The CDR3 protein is CASSFTGGGTTDTQYF. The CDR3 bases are TGTGCCAGCAGCTTCACTGGCGGGGGGACCACAGATACGCAGTATTTT.

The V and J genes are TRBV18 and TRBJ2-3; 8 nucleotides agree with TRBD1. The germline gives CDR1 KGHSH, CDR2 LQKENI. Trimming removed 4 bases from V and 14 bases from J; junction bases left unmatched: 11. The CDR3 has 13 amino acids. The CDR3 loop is CASSQGQVFKWYF. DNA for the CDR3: TGTGCCAGCTCACAGGGACAGGTGTTTAAGTGGTATTTT. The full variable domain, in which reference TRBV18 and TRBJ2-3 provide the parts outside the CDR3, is NAGVMQNPRHLVRRRGQEARLRCSPMKGHSHVYWYRQLPEEGLKFMVYLQKENIIDESGMPKERFSAEFPKEGPSILRIQQVVRGDSAAYFCASSQGQVFKWYFGPGTRLTVL.

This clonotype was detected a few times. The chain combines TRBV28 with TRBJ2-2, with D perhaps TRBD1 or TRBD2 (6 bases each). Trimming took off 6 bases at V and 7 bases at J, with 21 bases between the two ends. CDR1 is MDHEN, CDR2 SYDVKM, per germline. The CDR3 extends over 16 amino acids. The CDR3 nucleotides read TGTGCCAGCAGCCCGCCCTGGGGGGCGCGTAACGGGGAGCTGTTTTTT. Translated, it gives CASSPPWGARNGELFF.

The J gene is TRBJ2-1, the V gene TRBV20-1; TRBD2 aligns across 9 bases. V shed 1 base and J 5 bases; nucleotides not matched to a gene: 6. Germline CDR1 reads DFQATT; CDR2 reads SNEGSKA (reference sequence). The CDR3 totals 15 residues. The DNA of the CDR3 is TGCAGTGCTAGAGGAGGCGGGGGGGCCAACAATGAGCAGTTCTTC. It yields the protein CSARGGGGANNEQFF.